The sequence of this TCR beta chain was determined in a study of PD-1 blockade in classical Hodgkin lymphoma. The assay was immunoSEQ multiplex PCR, and TCRdb's table has in-frame clones only and misses some. Among roughly 96,000 clones listed, roughly nine tenths were seen once. Findings and limits, study-wide: Before treatment, complete responders showed about the same diversity as newly diagnosed patients.

Every single patient, without exception, relapsed after autologous stem cell transplantation, and brentuximab vedotin exposure varied. CDR3 size: 16 residues. The V end lost 5 bases, the J end lost 2 bases, and 18 bases lay between the germline ends. Germline V gene lookup returns CDR1 SGHAT and CDR2 FQNNGV. Details on this clone: Its antigen is currently unknown.

The genes are TRBV11-2 and TRBJ1-1, with D possibly matching TRBD1 (6 bases). Sequenced material: peripheral blood mononuclear cells (PBMCs), taken before the second cycle of nivolumab. The receptor's source is a human donor with classical Hodgkin lymphoma. In DNA form, the CDR3 reads TGTGCCAGCAGCCCGAAGAAAGGGGGACGAAACACTGAAGCTTTCTTT. It codes for CASSPKKGGRNTEAFF.